This T cell receptor beta chain was profiled in a study of blood T cell repertoires in COVID-19. Study context: From T cells, B-cell-depleted T cells, or PBMCs came the material, which was cDNA or gDNA.

Some clones are missing from TCRdb's copy, which holds only in-frame ones; the method was immunoSEQ multiplex PCR. Of roughly 170,000 clones detected, around nine tenths appear once; the ten largest clones hold under 15%. Followed longitudinally, the Seattle patients had been enrolled during active infection. Sequencing used peripheral blood. The TCR sequence derives from a woman in her sixties or seventies with COVID-19, enrolled during active disease.

CDR3 bases: TGCGCCAGCAGCTTGGTAGGTCAGGGCGGTGGCTACACCTTC. This sequence encodes CASSLVGQGGGYTF. The chain employs TRBV5-1 and TRBJ1-2; TRBD1 is a possible D gene (5 bases). Germline V gives CDR1 SGHRS, CDR2 YFSETQ. The CDR3 contains 14 residues. Trimming took 0 bases from V and 7 from J, leaving 13 bases between them.